This entry concerns a single T cell receptor beta chain. No antigen is known for it. CDR1 and CDR2 from the germline V gene are MGHDK and SYGVNS. This CDR3 spans 17 amino acids. The V gene lost 3 bases and the J gene lost 1 base, with 15 bases spanning the gap. The data were obtained in a study of graft-versus-host responses after intestinal transplantation. Whole-study context: Transplant recipients had multivisceral, liver-intestinal, or isolated intestinal grafts. Anti-thymocyte globulin induction was given to all recipients, followed by tacrolimus and steroids for roughly 3 years. Whole-study findings and limits: GvH clones were identified in recipient marrow, with some first appearing in ileum or blood. Within the allografts of patients who had graft-donor T cell macrochimerism, graft-versus-host to host-versus-graft clonal ratios were high.

Repertoires were generated with immunoSEQ multiplex PCR, while TCRdb's copy carries only in-frame clones and drops some. The repertoire has 55,000 to 70,000 clones, 90% to 95% of them found once; the top ten carry 2.5% to 3%. The chain combines TRBV25-1 with TRBJ2-2; D not resolved. The material sequenced was PBMCs, taken 118 days after intestinal transplantation. The sequence was obtained from a human patient who received an intestinal transplant, so some T cells may come from the graft donor. CDR3 DNA: TGTGCCAGCAGTGAGGCCATGGGGTATTTGAACACCGGGGAGCTGTTTTTT. Residues: CASSEAMGYLNTGELFF.